This T cell receptor beta chain came from a study of Ad26.COV2.S vaccination and SARS-CoV-2 variants. The overall study: Donor joined the COV1001 Ad26.COV2.S trial arm.

Stated treatment: approximately 18 received Ad26.COV2.S at low or high dose, single or two shots; several received placebo; per-sample allocation not given. On day 63 after the first injection, vaccine and placebo recipients gave samples. Aged 18-55 years, donor was enrolled in Boston in about 2020. Points from the study as a whole: Comparable non-spike TCR breadth was observed in vaccine and placebo recipients.

About this clone: Its antigen is unidentified.

The CDR3 spans 15 residues. Germline V gives CDR1 SGHRS, CDR2 YFSETQ. V lost 1 base to trimming and J lost 4 bases; unmatched junction nucleotides: 7. TCRdb's table, derived via immunoSEQ multiplex PCR, lists solely in-frame clones and lacks some. Here the sample spans some 340,000 clones, 86% being singletons. This specimen consisted of peripheral blood, obtained in a trial of Ad26.COV2.S vaccine versus placebo. The rearrangement uses TRBV5-1 and TRBJ1-2; 7 nucleotides agree with TRBD1. The TCR originated in a person aged 18 to 65 who received the Ad26.COV2.S COVID-19 vaccine or a placebo. The CDR3 DNA reads TGCGCCAGCAGCTTGTTACTTGACAGGGCCTATGGCTACACCTTC. Protein sequence: CASSLLLDRAYGYTF.